This TCR beta chain was sequenced during a study of T cell changes during pregnancy in multiple sclerosis. J gave up 0 bases and V 4 bases, and 6 bases lay outside the gene matches. Germline V gene sequence: CDR1 SGHDT, CDR2 YYEEEE. The CDR3 extends over 15 amino acids. This clone has a single count. Data came from immunoSEQ multiplex PCR; TCRdb stores just in-frame clones and leaves some out. The repertoire holds about 110,000 clones, with less than 95% as singletons. This TCR came from a female donor in good health, enrolled as a control in a pregnancy study. The sequencing here drew on peripheral blood, taken in the third trimester of pregnancy. The gene calls are TRBV5-6 and TRBJ1-2; the match to TRBD1 covers 7 bases. CDR3 in amino acids: CASSGGQTTNYGYTF. In DNA form, the CDR3 reads TGTGCCAGCAGCGGGGGACAGACCACTAACTATGGCTACACCTTC.